This entry lists 27 T cell receptor beta chains sequenced from one sample in a study of OX40 agonist ivuxolimab in advanced cancers. Preparation of the library involved the immunoSEQ multiplex PCR assay. The immuneACCESS repertoire file appears here via TCRdb, limited to in-frame rearrangements. These files lack a portion of the clones; in checked studies, under half of the deficit traces to unresolved V genes, and the cause of the others is not known. The sample table holds some 59,000 clones, of which about nine tenths were seen once. The top ten clones comprise about a sixth of the sample. The sample consisted of CD4+ or CD8+ T cells sorted from blood, taken in a trial of the OX40 agonist ivuxolimab. These receptors were obtained from an adult with an advanced solid tumor such as melanoma, head and neck, liver or kidney cancer.

This sequence joins TRBV28 and TRBJ2-7, with a weak D call TRBD1 (6 bases). CDR3 size: 15 residues. The V and J ends lost 2 bases and 0 bases respectively, with 11 bases between them. In germline, CDR1 is MDHEN, CDR2 SYDVKM. CDR3 residues: CASSLGGFSSYEQYF. The CDR3 DNA is TGTGCCAGCAGTTTAGGGGGCTTCAGCTCCTACGAGCAGTACTTC.

V gene TRBV5-1 combines with J gene TRBJ1-5; no definite D call. There are 14 residues in the CDR3. CDR1 and CDR2 from the germline V gene are SGHRS and YFSETQ. Trimming left V 4 bases short and J 2 bases short, with 10 bases between. CDR3 nucleotides: TGCGCCAGCAGCATCGGTGGAGGCAATCAGCCCCAGCATTTT. It encodes CASSIGGGNQPQHF.

The V gene is TRBV19, the J gene TRBJ1-1; 8 bases are a match to TRBD1. Germline V gene sequence: CDR1 LNHDA, CDR2 SQIVND (reference sequence). After removal of 3 bases from V and 4 bases from J, the junction contained 4 bases not matched to a gene. The CDR3 contains 14 residues. The CDR3 sequence: CASSIRQGSTEAFF. The CDR3 DNA sequence: TGTGCCAGTAGTATCCGACAGGGGTCCACTGAAGCTTTCTTT.

This clone has more than one count but fewer than ten. The chain recombines TRBV15 with TRBJ2-1; D is undetermined. Trimming took 2 bases from V and 4 from J, leaving 6 bases between them. Germline assignment: CDR1 LNHNV and CDR2 YYDKDF (reference sequence). The CDR3 is 13 amino acids. The CDR3 DNA reads as TGTGCCACCAGCAGACTTGTTTACAATGAGCAGTTCTTC. This translates into CATSRLVYNEQFF.

The chain employs TRBV13 and TRBJ2-1, with 8 bases that match TRBD2. V gave up 4 bases and J gave up 5 bases; unmatched junction bases: 10. Germline V gene lookup returns CDR1 PRHDT and CDR2 FYEKMQ (reference sequence). The CDR3 sequence is 16 residues long. DNA of the CDR3: TGTGCCAGCAGCTCGGAGGCGGGACTAGGGAACAATGAGCAGTTCTTC. Translating gives CASSSEAGLGNNEQFF.

This rearrangement joins TRBV4-1 to TRBJ2-1; 10 bases agree with TRBD2. This CDR3 is 16 amino acids long. The J segment lost 9 bases and the V segment lost 3 bases, leaving 11 bases of the junction unmatched. Germline V gene lookup returns CDR1 MGHRA and CDR2 YSYEKL. The CDR3 DNA is TGCGCCAGCAGCCAGCCACTAGCGGGAAGGAAGTCTGAGCAGTTCTTC. Amino acids: CASSQPLAGRKSEQFF.

The rearrangement uses TRBV19 and TRBJ2-4; 10 positions agree with TRBD1. There are 15 residues in the CDR3. Unmatched junction bases numbered 6, after V lost 7 bases and J lost 3 bases. Germline values: CDR1 LNHDA, CDR2 SQIVND (reference sequence). CDR3 protein: CASTPTGGGKNIQYF. The CDR3 coding sequence is TGTGCCAGTACCCCGACAGGGGGCGGCAAAAACATTCAGTACTTC.

This sequence joins TRBV25-1 and TRBJ2-1; no reliable D call. Germline CDR1 reads MGHDK; CDR2 reads SYGVNS. The CDR3 runs 14 residues. The V end lost 1 base, the J end lost 5 bases, and 9 bases lay between the germline ends. CDR3 protein: CASSEFGIDNEQFF. The CDR3 coding sequence is TGTGCCAGCAGTGAATTTGGTATAGACAATGAGCAGTTCTTC.

This chain joins TRBV6-5 and TRBJ2-3, with D unresolved. The CDR3 covers 14 residues. The ends were cut back, 5 bases at V and 2 bases at J, with 11 bases in the middle. CDR1 is MNHEY and CDR2 is SVGAGI in the germline V gene. CDR3 loop: CASSPLKFTDTQYF. CDR3 DNA sequence: TGTGCCAGCAGTCCCCTGAAATTCACAGATACGCAGTATTTT.

The V call is TRBV7-6, the J call TRBJ2-5, with 11 positions matching TRBD1. The end of the DNA aligns better with TRBJ2-7, so the J call may be wrong. Germline-derived CDR1 and CDR2 are SGHVS and FNYEAQ. The CDR3 length is 14 residues. CDR3 in DNA: TGTGCCAGCAGCTGGACAGGGGGCAGCTACGAGCAGTACTTC. It specifies CASSWTGGSYEQYF.

The J gene is TRBJ2-1, the V gene TRBV10-1; D ambiguous. Trimming removed 5 bases at V and 10 bases at J, with 18 bases between. This CDR3 is built from 14 residues. The germline V gene has CDR1 WNHNN and CDR2 SYGVQD (reference sequence). Here the CDR3 DNA reads TGCGCCAGCAGTCCCCGGCCACAATCCAGGGAGCAGTTCTTC. Residues: CASSPRPQSREQFF.

The chain is built from TRBV5-4 and TRBJ2-5; the match to TRBD1 covers 7 bases. This CDR3 contains 11 residues. Trimming removed 7 bases from V and 3 bases from J; junction bases left unmatched: 0. Germline CDR1 SGHNT, CDR2 YYREEE (reference sequence). Written as DNA, the CDR3 is TGTGCCAGCGGGACAGAAGAGACCCAGTACTTC. Protein product: CASGTEETQYF. The whole variable domain, filled in from reference TRBV5-4 and TRBJ2-5, reads ETGVTQSPTHLIKTRGQQVTLRCSSQSGHNTVSWYQQALGQGPQFIFQYYREEENGRGNFPPRFSGLQFPNYSSELNVNALELDDSALYLCASGTEETQYFGPGTRLLVL.

The chain employs TRBV6-6 and TRBJ2-7; 8 nucleotides line up with TRBD1. The V and J ends lost 10 bases and 0 bases, in that order; junction bases with no gene match: 8. The CDR3 is 14 amino acids. Germline V gene data show CDR1 as MNHNY and CDR2 as SVGAGI (reference sequence). CDR3 nucleotide sequence: TGTGCCACCGGAGGACAGGGACTCTCCTACGAGCAGTACTTC. Amino acids: CATGGQGLSYEQYF.

The gene calls are TRBV11-2 and TRBJ1-1; no firm D call. This CDR3 spans 14 amino acids. With 5 bases removed from V and 5 bases from J, the gap between germline ends came to 15 bases. Germline loops: CDR1 SGHAT, CDR2 FQNNGV. The CDR3 loop reads CASSILSGGTEAFF. The CDR3 DNA sequence: TGTGCCAGCAGCATTCTTTCAGGAGGGACTGAAGCTTTCTTT.

This rearrangement joins TRBV28 to TRBJ1-5; weak D call: TRBD1 (5 bases). V was shortened by 10 bases and J by 5 bases, with 21 bases between the two germline ends. This CDR3 has 15 residues. Germline lookup yields CDR1 MDHEN and CDR2 SYDVKM. The CDR3 bases are TGTGCCACCCTCCTTTCGGGGGGAGTTGATCAGCCCCAGCATTTT. Translated, it gives CATLLSGGVDQPQHF.

The chain is built from TRBV18 and TRBJ1-1; a weak D match, TRBD1 (5 bases). CDR1 is KGHSH and CDR2 is LQKENI in the germline V gene. The CDR3 runs 14 residues. Trimming removed 1 base at V and 1 base at J, with 7 bases between. The CDR3 nucleotides read TGTGCCAGCTCACCACTGCAGGGGAACACTGAAGCTTTCTTT. Amino acid sequence: CASSPLQGNTEAFF.

This clone was observed once. The J gene is TRBJ2-5, the V gene TRBV18, with D hard to call. Judging by the DNA end, TRBJ2-7 fits better; the J call may be wrong. Germline CDR1 reads KGHSH; CDR2 reads LQKENI. The CDR3 runs to 18 residues. As DNA, the CDR3 is TGTGCCAGCTCACCACCGCAGTTTCTGGGCCTTTTGCACTACGAGCAGTACTTC. This encodes CASSPPQFLGLLHYEQYF.

The rearrangement uses TRBV5-1 and TRBJ2-7, with 12 bases fitting TRBD1. The germline V gene encodes CDR1 SGHRS and CDR2 YFSETQ. V dropped 3 bases and J dropped 4; count of bases not matched to a gene: 2. The CDR3 consists of 14 residues. This CDR3 reads CASSSGQGAYEQYF. The CDR3 bases are TGCGCCAGCAGCTCGGGACAGGGGGCTTACGAGCAGTACTTC.

The chain couples TRBV21-1 to TRBJ2-3; the DNA was not compared with TRBD1, the D call given in the table. TRBV21-1 is described as a pseudogene. The CDR3 spans 13 residues. Written as DNA, the CDR3 is TGTGCCAGCGAGGGACACAACATGGATACGCAGTATTTT. Protein: CASEGHNMDTQYF.

The chain has TRBV28 and TRBJ2-7; tentative D call: TRBD1 (5 bases). In germline, CDR1 is MDHEN, CDR2 SYDVKM. Trimming removed 7 bases at V and 3 bases at J, with 10 bases between. The CDR3 spans 12 residues. DNA for the CDR3: TGTGCCAGCACTGATAGGGGCTACGAGCAGTACTTC. Protein sequence: CASTDRGYEQYF. Based on the CDR3 plus reference TRBV28 and TRBJ2-7, the full variable domain is DVKVTQSSRYLVKRTGEKVFLECVQDMDHENMFWYRQDPGLGLRLIYFSYDVKMKEKGDIPEGYSVSREKKERFSLILESASTNQTSMYLCASTDRGYEQYFGPGTRLTVT.

CDR3 amino acids: CASLSGSGNTIYF. The CDR3, as DNA: TGTGCCAGCCTGAGTGGCTCTGGAAACACCATATATTTT. This sequence joins TRBV18 and TRBJ1-3; D call uncertain. The CDR3 runs to 13 residues. V gave up 8 bases and J gave up 0 bases, with 8 bases separating them. Germline CDR1 reads KGHSH; CDR2 reads LQKENI.

J is TRBJ2-3 and V is TRBV6-1, with 7 positions matching TRBD2. Germline V CDR1 and CDR2: MNHNS, SASEGT. This CDR3 spans 13 amino acids. CDR3 sequence: CATLSGSTDTQYF. The CDR3 DNA sequence: TGTGCGACCCTTAGCGGGAGCACAGATACGCAGTATTTT.

This chain connects TRBV28 to TRBJ2-7; D is possibly TRBD1 (5 bases). Germline CDR1 MDHEN, CDR2 SYDVKM. The CDR3 consists of 13 residues. V lost 5 bases and J 6 bases, leaving 14 bases between the germline ends. CDR3 nucleotides: TGTGCCAGCAGTCGTAGAAAGGGGATCGAGCAGTACTTC. Its protein product is CASSRRKGIEQYF.

The CDR3 region has the DNA TGTGCCAGCAGCTTAGTCTCCGGGAGGGTCAATGAGCAGTTCTTC. This translates into CASSLVSGRVNEQFF. The V and J genes are TRBV11-3 and TRBJ2-1, with 8 bases lining up with TRBD2. Losses at the gene ends were 1 base for V and 6 bases for J; bases not matched to a gene: 5. The CDR3 length is 15 residues. Germline lookup yields CDR1 SGHNT and CDR2 YENEEA.

The V call is TRBV7-8, the J call TRBJ2-1; 7 nucleotides align to TRBD1. The V segment lost 2 bases and the J segment 2 bases; nucleotides outside the gene matches: 3. Germline-derived CDR1 and CDR2 are SGHVS and FQNEAQ. The CDR3 totals 15 residues. CDR3 nucleotide sequence: TGTGCCAGCAGCTTACTTGGACAGGCCTACAATGAGCAGTTCTTC. Translating it yields CASSLLGQAYNEQFF.

The gene calls are TRBV5-5 and TRBJ2-7; no definite D call. This CDR3 is 14 amino acids long. The V gene lost 0 bases and the J gene lost 4 bases, with 11 bases spanning the gap. CDR1 and CDR2 (germline): SGHKS, YYEKEE (reference sequence). Written as DNA, the CDR3 is TGTGCCAGCAGCTTGGATTCCCAGGTATACGAGCAGTACTTC. This codes for CASSLDSQVYEQYF.

CDR3 DNA sequence: TGTGCCAGTAGCCTCGGGCCCGGGGGAGATACGCAGTATTTT. It specifies CASSLGPGGDTQYF. The chain links TRBV19 to TRBJ2-3; D perhaps matches TRBD2 (6 bases). V was shortened by 6 bases and J by 5 bases, with 15 bases between the two germline ends. The CDR3 runs 14 residues. Germline values: CDR1 LNHDA, CDR2 SQIVND (reference sequence). The complete variable domain, with remaining parts taken from reference TRBV19 and TRBJ2-3, reads DGGITQSPKYLFRKEGQNVTLSCEQNLNHDAMYWYRQDPGQGLRLIYYSQIVNDFQKGDIAEGYSVSREKKESFPLTVTSAQKNPTAFYLCASSLGPGGDTQYFGPGTRLTVL.